This TCR beta chain was profiled in a study of chemoradiotherapy in HPV16-positive cancers. General observations from the study: Only a couple of HPV16-positive patients supplied the functional HPV-specificity definition.

As regards this clone: Antigen specificity is unknown.

Trimming removed 4 bases from V and 7 bases from J, with 16 bases in between. CDR1 and CDR2 from the germline V gene are SGHRS and YFSETQ. This CDR3 region has 14 residues. Some clones are missing from TCRdb's copy, which holds only in-frame ones; the method was immunoSEQ multiplex PCR. The repertoire holds 20,000 to 25,000 clones, with about 90% as singletons. V is TRBV5-1 and J is TRBJ2-3; perhaps D is TRBD1 or TRBD2 (5 bases each). Sample: blood, taken from a patient who underwent chemoradiotherapy. The receptor's source is a human donor with HPV-associated anogenital cancer. CDR3 coding DNA: TGCGCCAGCAGCCGGGGTGGGGCTGGGCATACGCAGTATTTT. Translated: CASSRGGAGHTQYF.